The 28 T cell receptor beta chains in this list originate from one sample, sequenced in a study of CD8+ T cells in alopecia areata (dated by TCRdb to the late 2010s). Read against the paper, the sample's time point label means: baseline before oral tofacitinib. Libraries were constructed by the immunoSEQ multiplex PCR assay. RNA was extracted from all samples and reverse transcribed into cDNA as template for TCR sequencing. This is the immuneACCESS table as TCRdb keeps it, with only in-frame sequences that have V and J called. A part of the clones is gone; compared with another copy, unresolved V genes explain less than half, and the rest is unexplained. This sample comprises 140,000 to 150,000 clones, roughly 62% of them detected only once. The ten largest clones represent 6.4% of the sample. Sequencing was performed on CD4+ T cells sorted from blood, taken at week 0. These TCRs come from a human donor with alopecia areata.

This sequence joins TRBV2 and TRBJ2-1; D is possibly TRBD2 (6 bases). This CDR3 is 13 amino acids long. From germline, CDR1 is SNHLY and CDR2 FYNNEI. V was cut by 4 bases and J by 9 bases, with 13 bases left in between. CDR3 amino acids: CASSVLAIGEQFF. In DNA form, the CDR3 reads TGTGCCAGCAGTGTTCTAGCGATCGGTGAGCAGTTCTTC.

This clone has only a few counts. This rearrangement joins TRBV5-1 to TRBJ2-7; 7 nucleotides align to TRBD1. Germline V gives CDR1 SGHRS, CDR2 YFSETQ. This CDR3 region has 13 residues. Trimming at V came to 2 bases and at J to 2 bases, leaving 1 base not matched to a gene. For the CDR3, the DNA is TGCGCCAGCAGCTTAACAGGGGCCTACGAGCAGTACTTC. Translation gives CASSLTGAYEQYF. The full variable domain, rest sourced from reference TRBV5-1 and TRBJ2-7, is KAGVTQTPRYLIKTRGQQVTLSCSPISGHRSVSWYQQTPGQGLQFLFEYFSETQRNKGNFPGRFSGRQFSNSRSEMNVSTLELGDSALYLCASSLTGAYEQYFGPGTRLTVT.

In its sample, this clone was seen once. A read error may account for a junction end that differs from germline. CDR3 sequence: CASSLVTGPGETQYF. The CDR3 bases are TGTGCTAGCAGCTTAGTTACGGGGCCGGGGGAGACCCAGTACTTC. This rearrangement joins TRBV7-7 to TRBJ2-5; D is perhaps TRBD1 or TRBD2 (5 bases each). Germline V CDR1 and CDR2: SSHAT, FNYEAQ (reference sequence). The CDR3 is made up of 15 amino acids.

This clone has more than one count but fewer than ten. V usage is TRBV29-1 and J usage is TRBJ2-1; a possible D gene is TRBD2 (5 bases). The CDR3 is 11 amino acids. Deletions cut 7 bases from V and 9 bases from J, with 13 bases between. Germline V gene lookup returns CDR1 SQVTM and CDR2 ANQGSEA. The CDR3 DNA reads as TGCAGCGGCCTCGAGGCGGGTGAGCAGTTCTTC. Translating it yields CSGLEAGEQFF.

The genes are TRBV2 and TRBJ1-2; 7 nucleotides line up with TRBD1. After removal of 9 bases from V and 8 bases from J, the junction contained 6 bases not matched to a gene. The CDR3 has 11 residues. In germline, CDR1 is SNHLY, CDR2 FYNNEI. In DNA form, the CDR3 reads TGTGCCAGTTACCAGGGGGGCGGCTACACCTTC. Translated: CASYQGGGYTF.

V usage is TRBV6-5 and J usage is TRBJ1-2; 7 nucleotides match TRBD1. The CDR3 is 12 amino acids. Germline V gene sequence: CDR1 MNHEY, CDR2 SVGAGI. Trimming took 5 bases from V and 5 from J; bases not matched to a gene: 2. For the CDR3, the DNA is TGTGCCAGCAGTCTACAGGGGTATGGCTACACCTTC. Amino acids: CASSLQGYGYTF.

This clone was seen more than once but under ten times. The J gene is TRBJ2-2, the V gene TRBV30; the D call may be TRBD1 or TRBD2 (5 bases each). Germline V gene data show CDR1 as GTSNPN and CDR2 as SVGIG (reference sequence). The CDR3 is made up of 16 amino acids. Trimming stripped 5 bases from V and 0 bases from J, with 16 bases between. The CDR3 spells CAWAPMWGTNTGELFF. CDR3 coding DNA: TGTGCCTGGGCCCCCATGTGGGGGACGAACACCGGGGAGCTGTTTTTT.

This clone was counted a few times. The gene calls are TRBV5-1 and TRBJ2-5, with 9 bases that match TRBD1. The V segment lost 3 bases and the J segment 4 bases; nucleotides outside the gene matches: 4. This CDR3 spans 14 amino acids. CDR1 is SGHRS and CDR2 is YFSETQ in the germline V gene. CDR3 amino acids: CASSSGQGGETQYF. DNA for the CDR3: TGCGCCAGCAGCTCGGGACAGGGTGGAGAGACCCAGTACTTC.

This rearrangement joins TRBV2 to TRBJ1-1; D gene unclear. CDR1 is SNHLY, CDR2 FYNNEI, per germline. This CDR3 has 16 residues. V lost 6 bases to trimming and J lost 1 base, with 18 bases between them. The CDR3 spells CASRTISTGKNTEAFF. For the CDR3, the DNA is TGTGCCAGCAGAACGATTTCAACCGGGAAGAACACTGAAGCTTTCTTT.

This clone occurred a few times. This sequence joins TRBV29-1 and TRBJ2-5, with a tentative D call TRBD1 (5 bases). V was trimmed by 6 bases and J by 4 bases, leaving 12 bases between them. Germline values: CDR1 SQVTM, CDR2 ANQGSEA. The CDR3 length is 12 residues. The CDR3 spells CSVKGSGETQYF. In DNA form, the CDR3 reads TGCAGCGTGAAGGGGTCGGGAGAGACCCAGTACTTC. Complete variable domain (other parts from reference TRBV29-1 and TRBJ2-5): SAVISQKPSRDICQRGTSLTIQCQVDSQVTMMFWYRQQPGQSLTLIATANQGSEATYESGFVIDKFPISRPNLTFSTLTVSNMSPEDSSIYLCSVKGSGETQYFGPGTRLLVL.

The chain couples TRBV11-2 to TRBJ2-5; D is possibly TRBD1 (5 bases). The V end was cut by 4 bases, the J end by 2 bases, with 14 bases between. Germline V gene data show CDR1 as SGHAT and CDR2 as FQNNGV. The CDR3 is made up of 15 amino acids. CDR3 sequence: CASSWGPSGQETQYF. The DNA for the CDR3 is TGTGCCAGCAGCTGGGGCCCCTCAGGACAAGAGACCCAGTACTTC.

A single count supports this clone. This chain uses TRBV15 with TRBJ1-6; TRBD1 matches at 12 bases. The V gene end was trimmed by 3 bases and the J gene end by 8 bases; junction bases not matched to a gene: 17. This CDR3 contains 20 residues. Germline CDR1 is LNHNV and CDR2 is YYDKDF (reference sequence). DNA for the CDR3: TGTGCCACCAGCAGGATGGGATCCGGGACAGGGGGCAGAAGATATTCACCCCTCCACTTT. This encodes CATSRMGSGTGGRRYSPLHF.

The rearrangement uses TRBV18 and TRBJ2-5; TRBD2 might be the D (6 bases). The CDR3 loop spans 16 amino acids. V gave up 4 bases and J gave up 4 bases, with 19 bases separating them. In germline, CDR1 is KGHSH, CDR2 LQKENI. DNA of the CDR3: TGTGCCAGCTCACTCGACGGAGGGATAGGGCGAGAGACCCAGTACTTC. Encoded protein: CASSLDGGIGRETQYF.

In DNA, the CDR3 is TGTGCCAGCAGCTTAAAGGGGGAACCCTACAATGAGCAGTTCTTC. It codes for CASSLKGEPYNEQFF. The chain carries TRBV7-2 and TRBJ2-1; the D gene is possibly TRBD1 (6 bases). This CDR3 has 15 amino acids. Germline-derived CDR1 and CDR2 are SGHTA and FQGNSA. Trimming removed 2 bases at V and 2 bases at J, with 10 bases between.

The chain has TRBV19 and TRBJ1-5; D call uncertain. There are 17 residues in the CDR3. V was trimmed by 1 base and J by 0 bases, leaving 13 bases between them. Germline V gives CDR1 LNHDA, CDR2 SQIVND (reference sequence). The CDR3 loop is CASSIGRGRYSNQPQHF. Here the CDR3 DNA reads TGTGCCAGTAGTATAGGGAGAGGACGATATAGCAATCAGCCCCAGCATTTT.

The rearrangement joins TRBV30 to TRBJ1-2; D possibly corresponds to TRBD1 (5 bases). CDR1 is GTSNPN and CDR2 is SVGIG in the germline V gene (reference sequence). Trimming removed 8 bases from V and 0 bases from J, with 10 bases in between. The CDR3 runs to 12 residues. The CDR3 reads CAAQGANYGYTF. DNA of the CDR3: TGTGCCGCCCAGGGAGCTAACTATGGCTACACCTTC.

The chain combines TRBV30 with TRBJ2-7; D uncertain. V was shortened by 2 bases and J by 3 bases, with 11 bases between the two germline ends. Germline CDR1 is GTSNPN and CDR2 is SVGIG (reference sequence). The CDR3 sequence is 13 residues long. The CDR3 spells CAWSLGPLYEQYF. DNA of the CDR3: TGTGCCTGGAGTCTAGGACCCCTCTACGAGCAGTACTTC.

The rearrangement joins TRBV5-4 to TRBJ2-7; possibly TRBD2 for D (5 bases). The CDR3 consists of 16 residues. Germline V gives CDR1 SGHNT, CDR2 YYREEE (reference sequence). The ends were cut back, 0 bases at V and 4 bases at J, with 17 bases in the middle. DNA of the CDR3: TGTGCCAGCAGCTTGGGGTCCTCGACTTCGGGATACGAGCAGTACTTC. It translates to CASSLGSSTSGYEQYF.

The CDR3 DNA sequence: TGTGCCAGCAGCGTAGGGAACAGGGCAGGGCAGCCCCAGCATTTT. As protein: CASSVGNRAGQPQHF. The chain recombines TRBV9 with TRBJ1-5, with D maybe TRBD1 (6 bases). CDR3 size: 15 residues. CDR1 SGDLS and CDR2 YYNGEE come from the germline V gene. V lost 0 bases and J lost 7, with 14 bases in between.

This rearrangement joins TRBV4-1 to TRBJ2-3; 11 positions match TRBD2. Germline V gene data show CDR1 as MGHRA and CDR2 as YSYEKL. The CDR3 extends over 18 amino acids. V was pared by 1 base and J by 4 bases, with 10 bases of the junction left unmatched. The CDR3 nucleotides read TGCGCCAGCAGCCAAGTCCCCAAAATAGCGGGGGGGCCAGATACGCAGTATTTT. Its protein product is CASSQVPKIAGGPDTQYF.

The CDR3 spells CASNEISNQPQHF. In nucleotides, the CDR3 is TGTGCCAGCAATGAGATTAGCAATCAGCCCCAGCATTTT. J is TRBJ1-5 and V is TRBV2; D is unclear. The V gene's germline CDR1 is SNHLY and CDR2 FYNNEI. This CDR3 is built from 13 residues. With 7 bases removed from V and 0 bases from J, the gap between germline ends came to 7 bases.

A few counts support this clone. Here the CDR3 reads CSVRSLAGVETQYF. In DNA, the CDR3 is TGCAGCGTCCGCTCACTAGCGGGGGTGGAGACCCAGTACTTC. This chain connects TRBV29-1 to TRBJ2-5; TRBD2 matches at 11 bases. The CDR3 totals 14 residues. V gave up 6 bases and J gave up 5 bases; unmatched junction bases: 8. CDR1 and CDR2 from the germline V gene are SQVTM and ANQGSEA.

The chain employs TRBV2 and TRBJ2-5; D is perhaps TRBD1 (5 bases). This CDR3 has 13 residues. Germline CDR1 and CDR2: SNHLY and FYNNEI. Trimming removed 6 bases at V and 2 bases at J, with 10 bases between. The CDR3 reads CASRGRGQETQYF. In DNA form, the CDR3 reads TGTGCCAGCAGGGGTAGGGGACAAGAGACCCAGTACTTC.

This sequence joins TRBV5-1 and TRBJ2-5; 10 nucleotides match TRBD2. J gave up 2 bases and V 4 bases, and 5 bases lay outside the gene matches. The CDR3 runs to 15 residues. Germline V gives CDR1 SGHRS, CDR2 YFSETQ. The CDR3 sequence: CASSASGRGQETQYF. Written as DNA, the CDR3 is TGCGCCAGCAGCGCTAGCGGGAGAGGACAAGAGACCCAGTACTTC. The full variable domain, rest sourced from reference TRBV5-1 and TRBJ2-5, is KAGVTQTPRYLIKTRGQQVTLSCSPISGHRSVSWYQQTPGQGLQFLFEYFSETQRNKGNFPGRFSGRQFSNSRSEMNVSTLELGDSALYLCASSASGRGQETQYFGPGTRLLVL.

The chain carries TRBV4-3 and TRBJ2-2, with D hard to call. This CDR3 is 14 amino acids long. Germline V gene sequence: CDR1 LGHNA, CDR2 YSLEER. The ends were cut back, 0 bases at V and 5 bases at J, with 7 bases in the middle. CDR3: CASSQDSGTGELFF. The CDR3 bases are TGCGCCAGCAGCCAAGATTCGGGTACCGGGGAGCTGTTTTTT.

This chain links TRBV6-5 with TRBJ2-5, with 7 nucleotides matching TRBD2. Germline V gene sequence: CDR1 MNHEY, CDR2 SVGAGI. V was clipped by 5 bases and J by 6 bases; unmatched bases: 3. The CDR3 extends over 12 amino acids. CDR3 DNA: TGTGCCAGCAGTAGCGGGGCTAAGACCCAGTACTTC. Amino acid sequence: CASSSGAKTQYF.

The chain is built from TRBV29-1 and TRBJ2-1; the D gene is possibly TRBD2 (5 bases). The germline V gene has CDR1 SQVTM and CDR2 ANQGSEA. Trimming pared 7 bases from V and 2 bases from J, leaving 15 bases between. The CDR3 has 14 amino acids. The CDR3 coding sequence is TGCAGCGGAACATGGAATAGCGCCTACAATGAGCAGTTCTTC. Its translation is CSGTWNSAYNEQFF.

This clone appeared a single time. The J gene is TRBJ1-5, the V gene TRBV30; D unclear. Germline CDR1 and CDR2: GTSNPN and SVGIG (reference sequence). This CDR3 contains 13 residues. V lost 5 bases and J lost 3, with 11 bases in between. CDR3 in amino acids: CAWSLYLNQPQHF. CDR3 coding DNA: TGTGCCTGGTCCCTGTATCTCAATCAGCCCCAGCATTTT.